The T cell receptor (beta chain) under discussion was sequenced for a study of chemoradiotherapy in HPV16-positive cancers. Looking at the study overall: Candidate HPV-specific clones and shared TCR motifs came from a couple of HPV16-positive patients. Regarding the study as a whole: Non-HPV-specific T cells did not expand in tumors during treatment, whereas candidate HPV-specific clones and E7-related motifs did.

Here immunoSEQ multiplex PCR was the method, and the copy in TCRdb shows in-frame clones only, minus some. The sample lists around 29,000 clones, approximately 91% occurring once. As to this clone: The antigen is unknown.

This CDR3 has 14 residues. V lost 5 bases to trimming and J lost 5 bases; unmatched junction nucleotides: 7. Germline values: CDR1 SEHNR, CDR2 FQNEAQ (reference sequence). The sequences come from blood, collected from a patient who underwent chemoradiotherapy. The rearrangement joins TRBV7-9 to TRBJ2-5; TRBD2 aligns across 8 bases. The receptor comes from a human donor with HPV-associated anogenital cancer. The CDR3 loop is CASSTPGLEETQYF. CDR3 nucleotides: TGTGCCAGCAGCACCCCGGGACTAGAGGAGACCCAGTACTTC.